The 6 T cell receptor gamma chains listed next were all sequenced from one sample in a study of γδ T cells in repeated Plasmodium falciparum infection. TCRdb applied CATT to the multiplex PCR reads for clone calling. The sample gives tens of thousands of gamma-chain clones, about 2.9% of which show up once; 25% to 40% is in the top ten. Vgamma9/Vdelta2+ and Vdelta2-negative gammadelta T cells were flow-sorted from PBMC for bulk sequencing. The sequenced material came from gamma-delta T cells from blood. Receptors originate from a pool of human donors (malaria-infected and uninfected, not separated).

This clone appeared many times. A single base is all that separates this from a far larger clone, so a read error is likely. The sample carries other DNA sequences with the same CDR3. The V gene is TRGV9, the J gene TRGJ1 or TRGJ2. The J gene, left out of TCRdb, was set here by checking the DNA against germline. CDR1 and CDR2 from the germline V gene are GITISATS and ISYDGTV (reference sequence). V trimming: 2 bases; J trimming: 0 bases; junction bases outside the gene matches: 4. The CDR3 is 14 residues long. The CDR3 spells CALWEGRNYYKKLF. The CDR3 nucleotides are TGTGCCTTGTGGGAGGGCAGGAATTATTATAAGAAACTCTTT.

Remarks on this clone: This likely traces to a read error, being one base from a far larger clone. The same CDR3 is also encoded by other DNA sequences in this sample. J gene calling gave no result, while the V gene is TRGV4. CDR1 and CDR2 (germline): EGSTGY, YDSYTSSV. This CDR3 region has 14 residues. For the CDR3, the DNA is TGTGCCACCTGGGATGGGCCTCGTCGTTATAAGAAACTTTTT. Protein: CATWDGPRRYKKLF.

A note on this clone: TCRdb's protein for this DNA is that of a much larger clone and differs from the translation at residue 9, likely a read error; the protein shown is the DNA translation. The chain uses TRGV9 and TRGJP. TCRdb records no J gene; here it was assigned by comparing the DNA to germline. The CDR3 has 18 amino acids. In germline, CDR1 is GITISATS, CDR2 ISYDGTV (reference sequence). The V gene end was trimmed by 1 base and the J gene end by 9 bases; junction bases not matched to a gene: 12. The CDR3 nucleotides are TGTGCCTTGTGGGAGGTAAGAACGCACCGGTTGGGCAAAAAAATCAAGGTATTT. This gives the protein CALWEVRTHRLGKKIKVF.

This clone was seen a handful of times. For this DNA, TCRdb reports the protein of a much larger clone, which diverges at residue 8, most likely from a read error; the protein presented here is translated directly from the DNA. No J gene call was made, and the V gene is TRGV8. CDR1 is VENAVY, CDR2 YDSYNSRV, per germline. The CDR3 totals 10 residues. The CDR3 loop is CATWDPVELF. The CDR3 nucleotides are TGTGCCACCTGGGATCCCGTGGAACTCTTT.

In its sample, this clone was seen many times. A far larger clone is only one base removed, so a read error is likely. Other DNA sequences in the sample encode the same CDR3. The chain carries TRGV9 and TRGJ1 or TRGJ2. Because TCRdb records no J gene, it was assigned here through a match of the DNA to germline. The CDR3 extends over 14 amino acids. The V gene's germline CDR1 is GITISATS and CDR2 ISYDGTV (reference sequence). V gave up 0 bases and J gave up 7 bases; unmatched junction bases: 9. CDR3 residues: CALWEVVPGYKKLF. The CDR3 DNA follows: TGTGCCTTGTGGGAGGTGGTGCCGGGGTATAAGAAACTCTTT.

Concerning this clone itself: TCRdb pairs this DNA with a much larger clone's protein that differs at residue 13, likely a read error; the protein shown was translated from the DNA. The CDR3 spells CALWEVPLPHRNCYKKLF. CDR3 bases: TGTGCCTTGTGGGAGGTGCCCCTCCCTCACCGGAATTGTTATAAGAAACTCTTT. The rearrangement uses TRGV9 and TRGJ1 or TRGJ2. TCRdb does not report a J gene; here it was assigned by matching the DNA to germline references. Germline V gives CDR1 GITISATS, CDR2 ISYDGTV (reference sequence). This CDR3 contains 18 residues.